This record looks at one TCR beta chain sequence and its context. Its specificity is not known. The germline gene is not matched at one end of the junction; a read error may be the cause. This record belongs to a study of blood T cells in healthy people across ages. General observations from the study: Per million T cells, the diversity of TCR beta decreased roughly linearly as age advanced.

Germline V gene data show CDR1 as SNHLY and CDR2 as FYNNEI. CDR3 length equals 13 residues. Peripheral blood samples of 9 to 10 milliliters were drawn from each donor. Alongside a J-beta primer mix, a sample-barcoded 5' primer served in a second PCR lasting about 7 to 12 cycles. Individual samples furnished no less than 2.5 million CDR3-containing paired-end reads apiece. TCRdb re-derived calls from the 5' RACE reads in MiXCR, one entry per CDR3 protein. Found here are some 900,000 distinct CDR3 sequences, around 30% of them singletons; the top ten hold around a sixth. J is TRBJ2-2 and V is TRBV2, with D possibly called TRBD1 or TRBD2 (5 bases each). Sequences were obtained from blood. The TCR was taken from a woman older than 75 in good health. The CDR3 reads CASRTDPTGEPFF. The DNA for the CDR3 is TGTGCCAGCAGGACAGACCCAACCGGGGAGCCGTTTTTT.